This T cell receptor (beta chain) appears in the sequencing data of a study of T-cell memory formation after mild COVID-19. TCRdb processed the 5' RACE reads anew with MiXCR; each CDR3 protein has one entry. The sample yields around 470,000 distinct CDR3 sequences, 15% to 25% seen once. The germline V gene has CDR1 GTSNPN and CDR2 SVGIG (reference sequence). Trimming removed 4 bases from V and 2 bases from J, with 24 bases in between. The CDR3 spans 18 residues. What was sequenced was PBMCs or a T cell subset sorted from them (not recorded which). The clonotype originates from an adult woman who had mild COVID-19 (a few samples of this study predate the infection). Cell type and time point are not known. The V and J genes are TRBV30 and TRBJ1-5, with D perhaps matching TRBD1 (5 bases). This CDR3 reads CAWNKVRVMTDGNQPQHF. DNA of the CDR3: TGTGCCTGGAACAAGGTCAGGGTAATGACGGATGGCAATCAGCCCCAGCATTTT.